The 23 T cell receptor beta chains given below trace back to one sample, sequenced in a study of T and B cells in COVID-19 patients. Blood genomic DNA input for TRB amplification was roughly 250-500 ng. Multiplex PCR with BIOMED2 TRB-A/B primer pools amplified TRB rearrangements. TCRdb re-analysed the multiplex PCR reads in MiXCR, keeping a single row per CDR3 protein. The sample lists more than 4,500 distinct CDR3 sequences, around 26% occurring once. Sequenced sample: blood. These TCRs come from a human donor with active COVID-19.

The V gene is TRBV5-1, the J gene TRBJ2-7; D is perhaps TRBD1 (6 bases). Trimming stripped 0 bases from V and 2 bases from J, with 12 bases between. Looked up from germline, CDR1 is SGHRS and CDR2 is YFSETQ. There are 15 residues in the CDR3. CDR3: CASSLARGSPYEQYF. The DNA for the CDR3 is TGCGCCAGCAGCTTGGCGAGGGGGTCACCCTACGAGCAGTACTTC.

This clonotype was detected only a few times. The chain links TRBV4-1 to TRBJ2-7; no clear D gene. CDR1 MGHRA and CDR2 YSYEKL come from the germline V gene. CDR3 length equals 13 residues. V dropped 1 base and J dropped 3 bases, with 7 bases sitting between them. The CDR3 sequence: CASSQGLNYEQYF. CDR3 bases: TGCGCCAGCAGCCAAGGTCTCAACTACGAGCAGTACTTC.

Points on this clonotype: Germline and junction disagree at one end, which may indicate a read error. This chain uses TRBV6-6 with TRBJ2-7; 12 nucleotides align to TRBD2. The CDR3 has 13 residues. Germline CDR1 is MNHNY and CDR2 is SVGAGI (reference sequence). CDR3 loop: CVSGTSGSYEQYF. CDR3 bases: TGTGTCAGCGGGACTAGCGGGTCCTACGAGCAGTACTTC.

In its sample, this clonotype is medium-sized. This chain connects TRBV19 to TRBJ1-5; no clear D gene. V was shortened by 6 bases and J by 2 bases, with 11 bases between the two germline ends. The CDR3 spans 14 residues. The germline gives CDR1 LNHDA, CDR2 SQIVND (reference sequence). The CDR3 region is CASRDQRGNQPQHF. CDR3 DNA: TGTGCCAGTAGGGATCAAAGAGGCAATCAGCCCCAGCATTTT.

Within the sample, this clonotype is medium-sized. The chain couples TRBV5-5 to TRBJ2-7; 11 bases agree with TRBD2. The junction had 6 bases not matched to a gene; V was cut back by 4 bases and J by 3 bases. The CDR3 extends over 15 amino acids. Germline CDR1 and CDR2: SGHKS and YYEKEE (reference sequence). The CDR3 here is CASSPGLAEHYEQYF. The CDR3 nucleotides are TGTGCCAGCAGCCCGGGACTAGCGGAGCACTACGAGCAGTACTTC.

This clonotype is medium-sized within its sample. V usage is TRBV7-6 and J usage is TRBJ2-1; 10 nucleotides line up with TRBD2. Germline assignment: CDR1 SGHVS and CDR2 FNYEAQ. The CDR3 has 16 amino acids. The J segment lost 6 bases and the V segment lost 5 bases, leaving 10 bases of the junction unmatched. The CDR3 protein is CASSLLSSGRPNEQFF. CDR3 bases: TGTGCCAGCAGCCTCCTTTCTAGCGGGAGACCCAATGAGCAGTTCTTC.

This clonotype was observed a single time. The chain has TRBV19 and TRBJ2-2; 13 bases fit TRBD2. The ends lost 7 bases at V and 4 bases at J; junction bases unmatched: 3. The CDR3 loop spans 15 amino acids. The germline V gene has CDR1 LNHDA and CDR2 SQIVND (reference sequence). CDR3 DNA: TGTGCCAGTATAGGGACTAGCGGGATCACCGGGGAGCTGTTTTTT. It translates to CASIGTSGITGELFF.

On this clonotype: A read error is possible here, since a much larger clone lies one base away. This rearrangement joins TRBV27 to TRBJ2-1, with 7 bases lining up with TRBD2. This CDR3 has 16 amino acids. The trim removed 6 bases at V and 2 bases at J, leaving 10 bases unmatched. The germline gives CDR1 MNHEY, CDR2 SMNVEV (reference sequence). CDR3 nucleotide sequence: TGTGCCAGCAGCTTGAAGCTAGCGGAAGCCTACAATGAGCAGTTCTTC. It translates to CASSLKLAEAYNEQFF.

This clonotype is classed as medium-sized. The chain couples TRBV18 to TRBJ2-7, with 8 bases aligning to TRBD1. Germline loops: CDR1 KGHSH, CDR2 LQKENI. Trimming cost V 4 bases and J 6 bases; bases outside gene matches: 5. The CDR3 length is 13 residues. The CDR3 DNA sequence: TGTGCCAGCTCACTCTCGGACAGGGCCGAGCAGTACTTC. This encodes CASSLSDRAEQYF.

This clonotype rates as medium-sized (0.01 to 0.1%). The rearrangement uses TRBV12-3 or TRBV12-4 and TRBJ1-3; D is ambiguous. V gave up 5 bases and J gave up 0 bases, with 11 bases separating them. The length of the CDR3 is 15 residues. The CDR3 loop is CASSPDARSGNTIYF. Written as DNA, the CDR3 is TGTGCCAGCAGTCCGGACGCACGCTCTGGAAACACCATATATTTT.

This clonotype is deemed medium-sized. This chain links TRBV27 with TRBJ2-5, with D possibly matching TRBD2 (5 bases). CDR1 MNHEY and CDR2 SMNVEV come from the germline V gene (reference sequence). This CDR3 is built from 14 residues. The V gene lost 8 bases and the J gene lost 1 base, with 14 bases spanning the gap. This CDR3 reads CASDRAAGQETQYF. CDR3 DNA sequence: TGTGCCAGCGATCGGGCGGCGGGCCAAGAGACCCAGTACTTC.

V and J are TRBV18 and TRBJ1-1, with 9 bases fitting TRBD1. V shed 2 bases and J 1 base; nucleotides not matched to a gene: 2. Germline values: CDR1 KGHSH, CDR2 LQKENI. The CDR3 spans 15 residues. For the CDR3, the DNA is TGTGCCAGCTCACCAGAGACAGGGGGGAACACTGAAGCTTTCTTT. This encodes CASSPETGGNTEAFF.

The rearrangement uses TRBV7-2 and TRBJ2-2, with unresolved D. The length of the CDR3 is 15 residues. V lost 5 bases and J lost 3, with 13 bases in between. From germline, CDR1 is SGHTA and CDR2 FQGNSA. The DNA of the CDR3 is TGTGCCAGCAGCGCCGCTGGGCTCTACACCGGGGAGCTGTTTTTT. Its translation is CASSAAGLYTGELFF.

This clonotype counts as large. CDR3 residues: CSTGSGYGYTF. For the CDR3, the DNA is TGCAGCACTGGTTCGGGGTATGGCTACACCTTC. The V call is TRBV29-1, the J call TRBJ1-2; D is ambiguous. CDR1 and CDR2 from the germline V gene are SQVTM and ANQGSEA. This CDR3 spans 11 amino acids. Trimming shortened V by 8 bases and J by 5 bases, and 12 bases separated the two germline ends.

This clonotype is a singleton in its sample. The CDR3 DNA reads TGTGCCAGCAGTATAAGGGCCGCCCTACCCCTCCACTTT. It specifies CASSIRAALPLHF. The chain employs TRBV28 and TRBJ1-6; D is ambiguous. CDR3 size: 13 residues. Trimming removed 5 bases at V and 12 bases at J, with 14 bases between. From germline, CDR1 is MDHEN and CDR2 SYDVKM.

This clonotype was counted at least ten times. This chain uses TRBV5-1 with TRBJ2-7, with D unresolved. V dropped 6 bases and J dropped 2 bases, with 3 bases sitting between them. The germline gives CDR1 SGHRS, CDR2 YFSETQ. This CDR3 contains 10 residues. CDR3 residues: CASTTYEQYF. Here the CDR3 DNA reads TGCGCCAGCACAACCTACGAGCAGTACTTC. Variable domain in full (rest from reference TRBV5-1 and TRBJ2-7): KAGVTQTPRYLIKTRGQQVTLSCSPISGHRSVSWYQQTPGQGLQFLFEYFSETQRNKGNFPGRFSGRQFSNSRSEMNVSTLELGDSALYLCASTTYEQYFGPGTRLTVT.

About this clonotype itself: This may come from a read error, since a much larger clone is one base off. The gene calls are TRBV11-3 and TRBJ2-7, with no clear D. Germline V gene lookup returns CDR1 SGHNT and CDR2 YENEEA. The CDR3 totals 15 residues. The ends were cut back, 6 bases at V and 2 bases at J, with 17 bases in the middle. The CDR3 spells CASRLRQGVTYEQYF. CDR3 bases: TGTGCCAGCAGATTAAGGCAAGGCGTGACCTACGAGCAGTACTTC. Variable domain in full (rest from reference TRBV11-3 and TRBJ2-7): EAGVVQSPRYKIIEKKQPVAFWCNPISGHNTLYWYLQNLGQGPELLIRYENEEAVDDSQLPKDRFSAERLKGVDSTLKIQPAELGDSAVYLCASRLRQGVTYEQYFGPGTRLTVT.

Judged by abundance, this clonotype is medium-sized. The V call is TRBV6-5, the J call TRBJ2-7; the match to TRBD2 covers 12 bases. Looked up from germline, CDR1 is MNHEY and CDR2 is SVGAGI. Germline trimming cut 5 bases from V and 0 bases from J; bases unmatched to any gene: 5. CDR3 length equals 16 residues. The chain's CDR3 is CASSRLAGVLSYEQYF. The CDR3 bases are TGTGCCAGCAGTCGACTAGCGGGAGTACTCTCCTACGAGCAGTACTTC.

Within the sample, this clonotype is medium-sized. This chain uses TRBV5-6 with TRBJ2-1; D may be TRBD1 (6 bases). The germline gives CDR1 SGHDT, CDR2 YYEEEE. This CDR3 contains 18 residues. The V end lost 1 base, the J end lost 1 base, and 18 bases lay between the germline ends. CDR3 nucleotide sequence: TGTGCCAGCAGCTTGTTGCCGATTGGGGGCTCTTCCTACAATGAGCAGTTCTTC. Translating gives CASSLLPIGGSSYNEQFF.

This clonotype rates as medium-sized. J is TRBJ2-2 and V is TRBV6-2 or TRBV6-3, with 13 nucleotides matching TRBD2. The germline V gene has CDR1 MNHEY and CDR2 SVGEGT. The CDR3 has 16 residues. With V trimmed by 4 bases and J by 7 bases, 6 bases remained unmatched. Written as DNA, the CDR3 is TGTGCCAGCAGTTGGACTAGCGGGAGTTCAAACGGGGAGCTGTTTTTT. Encoded protein: CASSWTSGSSNGELFF.

In this sample, this clonotype is medium-sized. J is TRBJ2-1 and V is TRBV5-5; no clear D gene. Looked up from germline, CDR1 is SGHKS and CDR2 is YYEKEE (reference sequence). CDR3 length equals 16 residues. With 0 bases removed from V and 7 bases from J, the gap between germline ends came to 17 bases. The DNA for the CDR3 is TGTGCCAGCAGCTTGGCACTTCGACCTGCTGCAAATGAGCAGTTCTTC. Protein: CASSLALRPAANEQFF.

The gene calls are TRBV20-1 and TRBJ1-3; D remains unclear. Trimming took 3 bases from V and 0 from J, leaving 18 bases between them. This CDR3 contains 17 residues. Germline V gene lookup returns CDR1 DFQATT and CDR2 SNEGSKA (reference sequence). The CDR3 spells CSARLGGGLISGNTIYF. CDR3 nucleotide sequence: TGCAGTGCTAGGCTGGGTGGAGGGTTGATCTCTGGAAACACCATATATTTT.

This clonotype is medium-sized by share. The V and J genes are TRBV11-3 and TRBJ2-3; D ambiguous. Germline CDR1 is SGHNT and CDR2 is YENEEA. V was shortened by 5 bases and J by 1 base, with 10 bases between the two germline ends. The CDR3 loop spans 14 amino acids. The CDR3 loop reads CASSHRPRTDTQYF. CDR3 coding DNA: TGTGCCAGCAGCCACCGACCCCGCACAGATACGCAGTATTTT. The full variable domain, with the rest looked up from reference TRBV11-3 and TRBJ2-3, is EAGVVQSPRYKIIEKKQPVAFWCNPISGHNTLYWYLQNLGQGPELLIRYENEEAVDDSQLPKDRFSAERLKGVDSTLKIQPAELGDSAVYLCASSHRPRTDTQYFGPGTRLTVL.